The source of this T cell receptor (beta chain) is a study of CD4 and CD8 cells across lung adenocarcinoma regions. The patients had localized lung adenocarcinoma, a non-small cell subtype. One entry per CDR3 protein results from TCRdb running MiXCR on the PCR reads. The sample includes a few thousand distinct CDR3 sequences, 40% to 65% of them seen just once. This sequence was found in a female donor with lung adenocarcinoma. The CD4 and CD8 labels of this study may be unreliable. Material: CD4+ T cells from the center of a lung tumor.

CDR3 sequence reads: CASSHPDGRFNEQFF. In DNA form, the CDR3 reads TGTGCCAGCAGCCACCCGGACGGGAGATTCAATGAGCAGTTCTTC. This sequence joins TRBV11-3 and TRBJ2-1; D might be TRBD2 (6 bases). The V end was cut by 5 bases, the J end by 6 bases, with 17 bases between. Germline CDR1 is SGHNT and CDR2 is YENEEA. The CDR3 spans 15 residues.